Each of the 26 T cell receptor beta chains below was sequenced from the same sample in a study of T cells in Graves' hyperthyroidism and ophthalmopathy. Using RNA transcripts as the source, TCR beta CDR3 regions were amplified. A first-round RT-PCR of the TCR CDR3 used the HTBI primer set. TCRdb used MiXCR to reprocess the multiplex PCR reads, holding one entry per CDR3 protein. This table holds 400,000 or so distinct CDR3 sequences, 13% to 15% found once. Sequences were obtained from blood. These receptors all come from a woman aged 55-75 years with Graves' ophthalmopathy.

This clonotype has just a few counts. The V gene is TRBV5-1, the J gene TRBJ2-2; 9 bases align to TRBD1. Germline lookup yields CDR1 SGHRS and CDR2 YFSETQ. The CDR3 covers 19 residues. V was pared by 1 base and J by 3 bases, with 13 bases of the junction left unmatched. CDR3 nucleotides: TGCGCCAGCAGCTTGCCCCGTAAATCCGGGACAGGGTACACCGGGGAGCTGTTTTTT. Translation: CASSLPRKSGTGYTGELFF.

This clonotype was picked up many times. This chain uses TRBV28 with TRBJ2-3, with TRBD2 matching 8 bases. The V gene's germline CDR1 is MDHEN and CDR2 SYDVKM. CDR3 length equals 18 residues. The J segment lost 2 bases and the V segment lost 4 bases, leaving 14 bases of the junction unmatched. The CDR3 DNA reads TGTGCCAGCAGTTCACACCCCGGGGTAGCGGGAACCACAGATACGCAGTATTTT. Residues: CASSSHPGVAGTTDTQYF.

The table lists this clonotype with a few counts. The J gene is TRBJ2-5, the V gene TRBV29-1, with 9 bases identical to TRBD1. The CDR3 is made up of 14 amino acids. V lost 6 bases, J lost 4 bases, and 9 bases stayed unmatched. Germline V gene lookup returns CDR1 SQVTM and CDR2 ANQGSEA. CDR3 bases: TGCAGCGTGTCCCAAACAGGGGGCGTAGAGACCCAGTACTTC. It translates to CSVSQTGGVETQYF.

This clonotype was seen ten or more times. The chain combines TRBV27 with TRBJ2-7; 7 bases match TRBD1. The CDR3 spans 16 residues. CDR1 and CDR2 (germline): MNHEY, SMNVEV (reference sequence). The J segment lost 0 bases and the V segment lost 3 bases, leaving 8 bases of the junction unmatched. The CDR3 bases are TGTGCCAGCAGTTTGATCCCTCGACAGGGCTCCTACGAGCAGTACTTC. Protein product: CASSLIPRQGSYEQYF.

V and J are TRBV20-1 and TRBJ1-5, with 12 bases that match TRBD1. V trimming: 3 bases; J trimming: 4 bases; junction bases outside the gene matches: 13. The CDR3 sequence is 18 residues long. Per the germline V gene, CDR1 is DFQATT and CDR2 is SNEGSKA (reference sequence). The CDR3 protein is CSARDKPGQGAGNQPQHF. CDR3 DNA: TGCAGTGCTAGGGATAAGCCGGGACAGGGGGCAGGGAATCAGCCCCAGCATTTT.

The sample holds many counts of this clonotype. The J gene is TRBJ2-3, the V gene TRBV11-2; a weak D match, TRBD1 (7 bases). CDR3 size: 16 residues. Germline assignment: CDR1 SGHAT and CDR2 FQNNGV. Trimming cost V 4 bases and J 9 bases, with 23 bases left between them. In nucleotides, the CDR3 is TGTGCCAGCAGCTGGGGGCAGGGGGGCTTTTTAGGCACGCAGTATTTT. This encodes CASSWGQGGFLGTQYF.

There are a few counts of this clonotype. This rearrangement joins TRBV27 to TRBJ2-1, with no clear D. The CDR3 has 15 residues. Deletions cut 3 bases from V and 0 bases from J, with 9 bases between. Germline values: CDR1 MNHEY, CDR2 SMNVEV (reference sequence). The CDR3 is CASSFDSGSYNEQFF. In DNA, the CDR3 is TGTGCCAGCAGTTTCGACTCCGGCTCCTACAATGAGCAGTTCTTC.

Worth noting for this clonotype: This may be a read error, as it is one base from a much larger clone. This chain connects TRBV20-1 to TRBJ2-3, with D possibly matching TRBD1 (5 bases). This CDR3 contains 13 residues. V dropped 6 bases and J dropped 5 bases, with 15 bases sitting between them. CDR1 DFQATT and CDR2 SNEGSKA come from the germline V gene (reference sequence). The CDR3 DNA reads TGCAGTGCCCGTCCCGGTGGACAAGATACGCAGTATTTT. Translation: CSARPGGQDTQYF.

This clonotype was counted many times. This rearrangement joins TRBV29-1 to TRBJ1-2; TRBD1 matches 8 bases. Looked up from germline, CDR1 is SQVTM and CDR2 is ANQGSEA. V dropped 6 bases and J dropped 8; count of bases not matched to a gene: 11. The CDR3 is 13 residues long. The CDR3 nucleotides read TGCAGCGTCGACACGACAGGGGCAAAAGGCTACACCTTC. Translating gives CSVDTTGAKGYTF.

This clonotype was detected many times. V gene TRBV18 combines with J gene TRBJ2-1, with D perhaps matching TRBD1 (6 bases). The CDR3 contains 16 residues. Germline V gene data show CDR1 as KGHSH and CDR2 as LQKENI. V lost 0 bases and J 5 bases, leaving 14 bases between the germline ends. The CDR3 bases are TGTGCCAGCTCACCACCGCGGCAGGGGACCCACAATGAGCAGTTCTTC. Protein product: CASSPPRQGTHNEQFF.

This clonotype has at least ten counts. The V gene is TRBV7-2, the J gene TRBJ2-1; TRBD1 might be the D (6 bases). V lost 0 bases and J lost 14, with 14 bases in between. Germline loops: CDR1 SGHTA, CDR2 FQGNSA. The CDR3 has 13 residues. CDR3 DNA sequence: TGTGCCAGCAGCTTAGCCAAAGCCGGGACAAAGTTCTTC. Amino acid sequence: CASSLAKAGTKFF.

At least ten counts were recorded for this clonotype. V and J are TRBV20-1 and TRBJ2-7; the match to TRBD2 covers 9 bases. CDR3 size: 14 residues. V dropped 6 bases and J dropped 2; count of bases not matched to a gene: 8. Germline CDR1 and CDR2: DFQATT and SNEGSKA (reference sequence). The CDR3 region has the DNA TGCAGTGCCACAGGGCGCGGGAGGGCCTACGAGCAGTACTTC. It encodes CSATGRGRAYEQYF.

In its sample, this clonotype was seen many times. The CDR3: CASSEGTGEGEQYF. In nucleotides, the CDR3 is TGTGCCAGCAGTGAAGGGACAGGGGAGGGCGAGCAGTACTTC. The rearrangement uses TRBV2 and TRBJ2-7; TRBD1 agrees at 9 bases. The V and J ends lost 1 base and 6 bases, in that order; junction bases with no gene match: 4. The germline CDR1 and CDR2 sequences are SNHLY and FYNNEI. The CDR3 runs 14 residues.

This clonotype was seen many times. The rearrangement joins TRBV5-1 to TRBJ2-7; the match to TRBD2 covers 12 bases. The germline V gene encodes CDR1 SGHRS and CDR2 YFSETQ. The CDR3 has 14 amino acids. Trimming took 0 bases from V and 6 from J; bases not matched to a gene: 1. CDR3 nucleotides: TGCGCCAGCAGCTTGGCTAGCGGGAGGGTCGAGCAGTACTTC. It specifies CASSLASGRVEQYF.

V and J are TRBV30 and TRBJ2-3, with 10 bases identical to TRBD2. The length of the CDR3 is 16 residues. CDR1 is GTSNPN, CDR2 SVGIG, per germline (reference sequence). V was clipped by 4 bases and J by 5 bases; unmatched bases: 12. The CDR3 is CAWNTGTSDFRDTQYF. The CDR3 bases are TGTGCCTGGAATACCGGGACTAGCGATTTCAGAGATACGCAGTATTTT.

The chain uses TRBV10-3 and TRBJ2-3; D ambiguous. The V end lost 3 bases, the J end lost 3 bases, and 7 bases lay between the germline ends. This CDR3 has 13 residues. The germline V gene encodes CDR1 ENHRY and CDR2 SYGVKD. CDR3 in DNA: TGTGCCATCAGTGAATTAGGGACAGATACGCAGTATTTT. Translation: CAISELGTDTQYF.

This clonotype was observed at least ten times. This chain links TRBV3-1 with TRBJ1-2; D uncertain. Per the germline V gene, CDR1 is LGHDT and CDR2 is YNNKEL (reference sequence). V dropped 0 bases and J dropped 7 bases, with 6 bases sitting between them. The CDR3 covers 12 residues. The CDR3 reads CASSQEGTGYTF. CDR3 sequence (DNA): TGTGCCAGCAGCCAAGAAGGAACTGGCTACACCTTC. The full variable domain, rest sourced from reference TRBV3-1 and TRBJ1-2, is DTAVSQTPKYLVTQMGNDKSIKCEQNLGHDTMYWYKQDSKKFLKIMFSYNNKELIINETVPNRFSPKSPDKAHLNLHINSLELGDSAVYFCASSQEGTGYTFGSGTRLTVV.

V is TRBV3-1 and J is TRBJ1-1, with D possibly matching TRBD1 (5 bases). V dropped 1 base and J dropped 4 bases, with 16 bases sitting between them. This CDR3 is built from 16 residues. Germline CDR1 is LGHDT and CDR2 is YNNKEL (reference sequence). The CDR3 sequence: CASSQASGTVPTEAFF. For the CDR3, the DNA is TGTGCCAGCAGCCAAGCCTCCGGGACGGTCCCCACTGAAGCTTTCTTT.

This clonotype was picked up many times. The chain employs TRBV20-1 and TRBJ2-7, with 8 bases fitting TRBD1. The CDR3 is 14 residues long. With V trimmed by 6 bases and J by 2 bases, 9 bases remained unmatched. CDR1 is DFQATT and CDR2 is SNEGSKA in the germline V gene (reference sequence). CDR3 loop: CSATDRGKTYEQYF. In nucleotides, the CDR3 is TGCAGTGCCACTGACAGGGGTAAGACCTACGAGCAGTACTTC.

On this clonotype itself: One end of the junction fails to match germline, which may point to a read error. The chain recombines TRBV2 with TRBJ2-3, with a tentative D call TRBD1 (5 bases). The CDR3 consists of 14 residues. Per the germline V gene, CDR1 is SNHLY and CDR2 is FYNNEI. CDR3 sequence (DNA): TGTGCCAGCAACTGGGGCGGTGGCACAGACACGCAGTATTTT. As protein: CASNWGGGTDTQYF. The full variable domain, completed using reference TRBV2 and TRBJ2-3, is EPEVTQTPSHQVTQMGQEVILRCVPISNHLYFYWYRQILGQKVEFLVSFYNNEISEKSEIFDDQFSVERPDGSNFTLKIRSTKLEDSAMYFCASNWGGGTDTQYFGPGTRLTVL.

This clonotype was seen many times. The rearrangement uses TRBV14 and TRBJ2-3; either TRBD1 or TRBD2 may supply D (5 bases each). Germline-derived CDR1 and CDR2 are SGHDN and FVKESK. The CDR3 consists of 13 residues. The ends were cut back, 0 bases at V and 8 bases at J, with 9 bases in the middle. CDR3 nucleotide sequence: TGTGCCAGCAGCCAAGATTGGGGGACTACGCAGTATTTT. Its protein product is CASSQDWGTTQYF.

The genes are TRBV11-2 and TRBJ2-7, with D unclear. V was cut by 5 bases and J by 2 bases, with 13 bases left in between. The CDR3 covers 14 residues. CDR1 is SGHAT, CDR2 FQNNGV, per germline. The CDR3 DNA reads TGTGCCAGCAGCCAAGATCGGCTAGCCTACGAGCAGTACTTC. As protein: CASSQDRLAYEQYF.

With regard to this clonotype: Its ends do not fully match the called genes, so a read error is possible. J is TRBJ2-1 and V is TRBV7-9; 7 positions agree with TRBD1. The CDR3 consists of 16 residues. CDR1 and CDR2 (germline): SEHNR, FQNEAQ (reference sequence). CDR3 sequence reads: CASSLGETGIYNEQFF. CDR3 in DNA: TGTGCCAGCAGCTTGGGGGAGACAGGGATATACAATGAACAGTTCTTC.

CDR3 sequence: CATTTGVTQYF. The DNA of the CDR3 is TGTGCCACCACAACGGGGGTGACCCAGTACTTC. The chain carries TRBV6-4 and TRBJ2-5; TRBD2 might be the D (6 bases). CDR1 is MRHNA, CDR2 SNTAGT, per germline. V was pared by 10 bases and J by 7 bases, with 13 bases between. The CDR3 spans 11 residues.

The V gene is TRBV29-1, the J gene TRBJ2-3; 13 bases map to TRBD2. The J segment lost 2 bases and the V segment lost 3 bases, leaving 8 bases of the junction unmatched. CDR1 and CDR2 from the germline V gene are SQVTM and ANQGSEA. The CDR3 contains 17 residues. The CDR3 region is CSVDGLAGVGNTDTQYF. In nucleotides, the CDR3 is TGCAGCGTTGACGGACTAGCGGGAGTAGGGAACACAGATACGCAGTATTTT.

V gene TRBV5-4 combines with J gene TRBJ2-5, with TRBD2 identical over 7 bases. With V trimmed by 1 base and J by 5 bases, 8 bases remained unmatched. The CDR3 spans 15 residues. Germline V CDR1 and CDR2: SGHNT, YYREEE (reference sequence). The CDR3 region has the DNA TGTGCCAGCAGCTTGCGAACTCCTAGCGGCGAGACCCAGTACTTC. It codes for CASSLRTPSGETQYF.